This T cell receptor beta chain is from a study of T-cell memory formation after mild COVID-19. Regarding the study as a whole: Mostly located in CM and EM were contracting CD4+ clones, with contracting CD8+ clones located in EMRA. Clones contracting over day 15 to 85 were CD4/CD8 balanced, with later expanders leaning CD4+.

This CDR3 comprises 13 residues. The V end was cut by 4 bases, the J end by 9 bases, with 11 bases between. Germline values: CDR1 SGHRS, CDR2 YFSETQ. 5'RACE primed from the constant segment yielded TCR alpha and TCR beta cDNA libraries bearing sample barcodes and UMIs. TCRdb re-analysed the 5' RACE reads in MiXCR, keeping a single row per CDR3 protein. This sample has just over 350,000 distinct CDR3 sequences; under 15% occur once, and the top ten carry roughly 22%. This clonotype was detected many times. What it recognizes is unknown. This clonotype was obtained from a man between 18 and 35 years old who had mild COVID-19 (a few samples of this study predate the infection). Cell type and time point are not known. The sample comprised PBMCs or a T cell subset sorted from them (not recorded which). The chain couples TRBV5-1 to TRBJ1-6; the D gene is possibly TRBD1 (5 bases). CDR3: CASSVKGASPLHF. DNA for the CDR3: TGCGCCAGCAGCGTAAAAGGGGCTTCACCCCTCCACTTT.